The 5 T cell receptor beta chains below all came from one sample that was sequenced in a study of T cells in Graves' hyperthyroidism and ophthalmopathy (dated 2019 in TCRdb). Library creation used multiplex PCR. Sequencing relied on an Illumina HiSeq 2000. Amplification of TCR beta CDR3 regions was carried out from RNA transcripts. The TCR CDR3 was subjected to a first round of RT-PCR using the HTBI primer set and the Qiagen OneStep RT-PCR kit. The raw public reads went through TCRdb reprocessing: fastp at Q25, MiXCR clone calling, in-frame beta chains kept. Rows are unified per CDR3 protein, each entry keeping the most common DNA and genes. Present in this sample are some 300,000 distinct CDR3 sequences, around 15% of which were seen just once. Jointly, the top ten make up roughly 7.9% of the sample. The sequenced material came from blood. These receptor sequences come from a woman between 40 and 50 years old with Graves' hyperthyroidism.

Many counts were recorded for this clonotype. V gene TRBV6-1 combines with J gene TRBJ1-2; D is unclear. Germline values: CDR1 MNHNS, CDR2 SASEGT. This CDR3 has 14 residues. Trimming stripped 5 bases from V and 6 bases from J, with 16 bases between. CDR3 loop: CASSRPGLRDGYTF. CDR3 sequence (DNA): TGTGCCAGCAGTAGACCGGGGTTGAGGGATGGCTACACCTTC.

About this clonotype: A read error may explain this, as a much larger clone is one base away. CDR3: CSAKGQALTCYNEQFF. The DNA for the CDR3 is TGCAGTGCCAAGGGACAGGCATTAACTTGCTACAATGAGCAGTTCTTC. V and J are TRBV20-1 and TRBJ2-1, with 8 positions matching TRBD1. CDR1 is DFQATT, CDR2 SNEGSKA, per germline (reference sequence). The CDR3 sequence is 16 residues long. V was pared by 6 bases and J by 3 bases, with 13 bases of the junction left unmatched.

In this sample, this clonotype turned up many times. V usage is TRBV20-1 and J usage is TRBJ2-1; 13 bases map to TRBD2. Germline CDR1 DFQATT, CDR2 SNEGSKA (reference sequence). Trimming cost V 4 bases and J 4 bases; bases outside gene matches: 19. The CDR3 covers 20 residues. CDR3 nucleotide sequence: TGCAGTGCTACCCGGAGGACTAGCGGGAGTTTAAGATCGGTATACAATGAGCAGTTCTTC. Protein sequence: CSATRRTSGSLRSVYNEQFF.

In its sample, this clonotype was seen many times. This sequence joins TRBV28 and TRBJ1-5, with 11 bases fitting TRBD1. In germline, CDR1 is MDHEN, CDR2 SYDVKM. The junction had 2 bases not matched to a gene; V was cut back by 4 bases and J by 0 bases. This CDR3 region has 16 residues. The CDR3 loop reads CASSSGTGGSNQPQHF. CDR3 nucleotides: TGTGCCAGCAGTTCCGGGACAGGGGGTAGCAATCAGCCCCAGCATTTT.

Ten or more counts support this clonotype. The chain combines TRBV10-3 with TRBJ1-5; 7 bases line up with TRBD1. This CDR3 is 13 amino acids long. Germline CDR1 reads ENHRY; CDR2 reads SYGVKD. V was pared by 2 bases and J by 12 bases, with 7 bases of the junction left unmatched. The CDR3 DNA follows: TGTGCCATCAGTGAGGCCCGGGACAGCCTCCAGCATTTT. This gives the protein CAISEARDSLQHF.